Following are 16 T cell receptor beta chains from one sample sequenced in a study of T cell repertoires in cytomegalovirus infection. TCRdb re-derived calls from the reads in MiXCR, one entry per CDR3 protein. The table has approximately 1,000,000 distinct CDR3 sequences, approximately 32% seen once. No antigen has been identified for these receptors. The material sequenced was cultured CD8+ T cells from PBMCs, taken from culture after CMV antigen stimulation. These receptors came from a human donor in good health (CMV status not recorded). Some clones in this sample may be carry-over from other donors' samples.

This clonotype was seen a handful of times. The chain combines TRBV28 with TRBJ2-1, with TRBD2 identical over 10 bases. V was clipped by 5 bases and J by 6 bases; unmatched bases: 7. CDR3 length: 15 amino acids. Germline assignment: CDR1 MDHEN and CDR2 SYDVKM. CDR3 sequence reads: CASSVSGGAVNEQFF. The CDR3 DNA reads TGTGCCAGCAGTGTGAGCGGGGGGGCGGTCAATGAGCAGTTCTTC.

The chain uses TRBV20-1 and TRBJ2-5; 10 nucleotides align to TRBD2. Looked up from germline, CDR1 is DFQATT and CDR2 is SNEGSKA (reference sequence). With 0 bases clipped from V and 2 bases from J, the junction kept 6 bases outside the gene matches. The CDR3 covers 16 residues. The CDR3 protein is CSARDRSGGAQETQYF. CDR3 in DNA: TGCAGTGCTAGAGATCGAAGCGGGGGGGCTCAAGAGACCCAGTACTTC.

The V call is TRBV13, the J call TRBJ1-6, with a tentative D call TRBD1 (5 bases). The CDR3 runs 14 residues. CDR1 and CDR2 from the germline V gene are PRHDT and FYEKMQ (reference sequence). The V end lost 5 bases, the J end lost 6 bases, and 11 bases lay between the germline ends. CDR3 in amino acids: CASSLGPANSPLHF. CDR3 bases: TGTGCCAGCAGCCTGGGACCAGCTAATTCACCCCTCCACTTT.

This clonotype was counted only a few times. This sequence joins TRBV6-5 and TRBJ1-1, with D perhaps TRBD1 (5 bases). Trimming pared 4 bases from V and 4 bases from J, leaving 13 bases between. Germline V gene data show CDR1 as MNHEY and CDR2 as SVGAGI. The CDR3 has 14 residues. The CDR3 sequence: CASSWRQSGTEAFF. Here the CDR3 DNA reads TGTGCCAGCAGTTGGCGACAGTCGGGCACTGAAGCTTTCTTT.

CDR3 protein: CASSSRGLLTDTQYF. Here the CDR3 DNA reads TGTGCCAGCAGCTCCCGGGGCCTGCTCACAGATACGCAGTATTTT. V is TRBV7-8 and J is TRBJ2-3, with D tentatively TRBD1 or TRBD2 (5 bases each). V lost 4 bases and J 2 bases, leaving 13 bases between the germline ends. The CDR3 runs 15 residues. CDR1 SGHVS and CDR2 FQNEAQ come from the germline V gene.

This clonotype showed up just a few times. The J gene is TRBJ2-1, the V gene TRBV2; 7 bases align to TRBD1. Per germline, CDR1 SNHLY and CDR2 FYNNEI. This CDR3 contains 15 residues. The J segment lost 1 base and the V segment lost 8 bases, leaving 8 bases of the junction unmatched. For the CDR3, the DNA is TGTGCCAGCCCTGAGGACAGGTCGTCCTACAATGAGCAGTTCTTC. Translating it yields CASPEDRSSYNEQFF.

The chain combines TRBV6-6 with TRBJ2-7, with 7 bases aligning to TRBD2. Looked up from germline, CDR1 is MNHNY and CDR2 is SVGAGI (reference sequence). CDR3 size: 14 residues. CDR3 loop: CASGGGLPFYEQYF. The CDR3 nucleotides are TGTGCTTCGGGGGGTGGACTCCCATTCTACGAGCAGTACTTC.

This clonotype appeared many times. The chain uses TRBV7-6 and TRBJ2-7, with D possibly being TRBD1 (6 bases). The V end was cut by 3 bases, the J end by 2 bases, with 11 bases between. The CDR3 has 14 residues. Per the germline V gene, CDR1 is SGHVS and CDR2 is FNYEAQ. Here the CDR3 DNA reads TGTGCCAGCAGCTTCACAGGGTCTGCCTACGAGCAGTACTTC. Translating it yields CASSFTGSAYEQYF. Looking up the rest from reference TRBV7-6 and TRBJ2-7 gives the full variable domain: GAGVSQSPRYKVTKRGQDVALRCDPISGHVSLYWYRQALGQGPEFLTYFNYEAQQDKSGLPNDRFSAERPEGSISTLTIQRTEQRDSAMYRCASSFTGSAYEQYFGPGTRLTVT.

Worth noting for this clonotype: One end of the junction varies from germline; a read error may be responsible. J is TRBJ2-1 and V is TRBV12-3 or TRBV12-4; 7 bases are a match to TRBD2. This CDR3 region has 16 residues. The CDR3 DNA is TGTACCAGCATGCCCGGGCGGGGGTGGGCCTACAATGAGCAGTTCTTC. The encoded protein is CTSMPGRGWAYNEQFF.

In regard to this clonotype: A much larger clone differs by one base, so this may be a read error. V gene TRBV7-9 combines with J gene TRBJ2-5; TRBD1 matches 10 bases. Germline V gene data show CDR1 as SEHNR and CDR2 as FQNEAQ (reference sequence). Trimming cost V 4 bases and J 0 bases; bases outside gene matches: 8. CDR3 size: 17 residues. The CDR3 DNA reads TGTGCCAGCAGCTGTATACCGGGACAGGGGTACCAAGAGACCCAGTACTTC. As protein: CASSCIPGQGYQETQYF.

The V and J genes are TRBV10-3 and TRBJ1-3; the D gene is possibly TRBD1 (5 bases). The CDR3 extends over 14 amino acids. Germline V gene sequence: CDR1 ENHRY, CDR2 SYGVKD. The V and J ends lost 6 bases and 0 bases respectively, with 9 bases between them. The CDR3 protein is CAISGTSSGNTIYF. CDR3 sequence (DNA): TGTGCCATCAGCGGGACGAGCTCTGGAAACACCATATATTTT.

The V gene is TRBV19, the J gene TRBJ2-1; D is perhaps TRBD1 or TRBD2 (5 bases each). Trimming removed 7 bases from V and 3 bases from J, with 13 bases in between. The CDR3 sequence is 14 residues long. Germline assignment: CDR1 LNHDA and CDR2 SQIVND (reference sequence). CDR3: CASTEGYSYNEQFF. The CDR3 DNA follows: TGTGCCAGTACTGAGGGGTACAGCTACAATGAGCAGTTCTTC.

The genes are TRBV7-6 and TRBJ2-1; maybe TRBD1 (7 bases). Germline V gene sequence: CDR1 SGHVS, CDR2 FNYEAQ. The CDR3 sequence is 14 residues long. V was clipped by 10 bases and J by 5 bases, with 18 bases between them. The CDR3 loop reads CAIRRGQGDNEQFF. CDR3 coding DNA: TGTGCCATCAGGAGGGGGCAGGGGGACAATGAGCAGTTCTTC.

This clonotype has more than one count but fewer than ten. V usage is TRBV6-1 and J usage is TRBJ2-7, with 7 bases fitting TRBD1. The germline V gene encodes CDR1 MNHNS and CDR2 SASEGT. The CDR3 extends over 14 amino acids. V shed 6 bases, J shed 2 bases, and the junction held 7 bases outside the gene matches. Written as DNA, the CDR3 is TGTGCCAGCAGAGACAGGGTCGGGACCTACGAGCAGTACGTC. It codes for CASRDRVGTYEQYV.

This clonotype was detected ten times or more. CDR3 coding DNA: TGTGCCAGCAGCCCTCGTCTTGGTACAGGCAGACAAGAGACCCAGTACTTC. This encodes CASSPRLGTGRQETQYF. The genes are TRBV7-8 and TRBJ2-5, with TRBD1 as a possible D gene (5 bases). Trimming left V 5 bases short and J 2 bases short, with 21 bases between. Germline CDR1 is SGHVS and CDR2 is FQNEAQ. This CDR3 region has 17 residues.

This chain joins TRBV10-3 and TRBJ2-1; D perhaps matches TRBD2 (5 bases). The CDR3 sequence is 15 residues long. V lost 10 bases and J 2 bases, leaving 18 bases between the germline ends. Germline V lookup: CDR1 ENHRY, CDR2 SYGVKD. CDR3 nucleotide sequence: TGTGCCACCCACCCTTGGGCCGGGGCCTACAATGAGCAGTTCTTC. This translates into CATHPWAGAYNEQFF.